This T cell receptor (beta chain) emerged from a study of blood T cell repertoires in COVID-19. Study context: The United States, Italy and Spain were the sources of the acute and convalescent COVID-19 samples.

This CDR3 is 16 amino acids long. The germline CDR1 and CDR2 sequences are SGHRS and YFSETQ. The V gene end was trimmed by 3 bases and the J gene end by 2 bases; junction bases not matched to a gene: 6. Some clones are missing from TCRdb's copy, which holds only in-frame ones; the method was immunoSEQ multiplex PCR. Here the sample spans about 46,000 clones, about 83% being singletons. This receptor was obtained from a woman aged 80 or over with acute or convalescent COVID-19. J is TRBJ2-5 and V is TRBV5-1; 11 nucleotides agree with TRBD2. Sequenced material: peripheral blood. As DNA, the CDR3 is TGCGCCAGCAGCTGGGAATTAGCGGGGGGGCAAGAGACCCAGTACTTC. Amino acid sequence: CASSWELAGGQETQYF.